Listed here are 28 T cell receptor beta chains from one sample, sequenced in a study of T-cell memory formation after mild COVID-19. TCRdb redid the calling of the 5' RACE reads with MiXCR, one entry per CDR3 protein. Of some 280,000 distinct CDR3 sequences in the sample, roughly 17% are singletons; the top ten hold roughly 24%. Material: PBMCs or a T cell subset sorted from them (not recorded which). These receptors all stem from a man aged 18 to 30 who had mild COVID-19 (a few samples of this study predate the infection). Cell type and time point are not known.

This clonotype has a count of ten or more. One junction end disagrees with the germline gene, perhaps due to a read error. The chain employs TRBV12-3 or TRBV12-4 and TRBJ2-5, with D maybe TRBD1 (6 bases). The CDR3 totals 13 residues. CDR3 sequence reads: CASRLGQGETQYF. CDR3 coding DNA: TGTGCCAGCAGATTAGGGCAGGGGGAGACCCAGTACTTC.

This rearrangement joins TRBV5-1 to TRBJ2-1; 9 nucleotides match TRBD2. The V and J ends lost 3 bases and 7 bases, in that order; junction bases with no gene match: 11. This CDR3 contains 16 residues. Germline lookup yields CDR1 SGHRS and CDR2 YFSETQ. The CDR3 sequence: CASSSSGAGGRNEQFF. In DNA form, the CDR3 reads TGCGCCAGCAGCTCCTCCGGCGCGGGGGGGAGGAATGAGCAGTTCTTC. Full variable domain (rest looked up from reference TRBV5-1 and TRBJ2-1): KAGVTQTPRYLIKTRGQQVTLSCSPISGHRSVSWYQQTPGQGLQFLFEYFSETQRNKGNFPGRFSGRQFSNSRSEMNVSTLELGDSALYLCASSSSGAGGRNEQFFGPGTRLTVL.

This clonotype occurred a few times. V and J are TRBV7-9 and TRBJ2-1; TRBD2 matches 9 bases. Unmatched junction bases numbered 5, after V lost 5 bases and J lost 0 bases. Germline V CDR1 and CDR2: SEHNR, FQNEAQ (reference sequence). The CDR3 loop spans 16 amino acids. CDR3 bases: TGTGCCAGCAGCCCGCGACTAGCGGCCTCCTACAATGAGCAGTTCTTC. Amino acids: CASSPRLAASYNEQFF.

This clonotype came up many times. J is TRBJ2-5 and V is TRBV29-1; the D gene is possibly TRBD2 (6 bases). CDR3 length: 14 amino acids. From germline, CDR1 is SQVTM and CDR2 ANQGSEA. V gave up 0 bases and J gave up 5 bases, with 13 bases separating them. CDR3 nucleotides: TGCAGCGTTGAAGATCCGGAGGGATCCGAGACCCAGTACTTC. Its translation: CSVEDPEGSETQYF.

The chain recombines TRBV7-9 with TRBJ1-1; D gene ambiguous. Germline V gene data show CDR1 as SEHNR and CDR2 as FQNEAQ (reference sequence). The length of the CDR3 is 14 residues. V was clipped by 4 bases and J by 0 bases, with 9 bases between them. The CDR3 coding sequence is TGTGCCAGCAGCTCCCCCACCCTGAACACTGAAGCTTTCTTT. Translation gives CASSSPTLNTEAFF.

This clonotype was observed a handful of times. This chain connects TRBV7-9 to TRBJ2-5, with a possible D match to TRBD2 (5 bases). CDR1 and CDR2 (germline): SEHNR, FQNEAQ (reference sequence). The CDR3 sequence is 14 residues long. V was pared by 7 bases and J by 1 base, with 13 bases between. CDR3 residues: CASILGGVQETQYF. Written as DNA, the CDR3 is TGTGCCAGCATCCTAGGAGGAGTCCAAGAGACCCAGTACTTC.

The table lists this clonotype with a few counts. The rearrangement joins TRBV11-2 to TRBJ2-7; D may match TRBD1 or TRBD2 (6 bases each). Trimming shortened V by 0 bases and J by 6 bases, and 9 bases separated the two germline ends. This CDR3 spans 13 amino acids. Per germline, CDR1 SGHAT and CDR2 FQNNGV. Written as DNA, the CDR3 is TGTGCCAGCAGCTTAGAACAGGGACTCGAGCAGTACTTC. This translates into CASSLEQGLEQYF.

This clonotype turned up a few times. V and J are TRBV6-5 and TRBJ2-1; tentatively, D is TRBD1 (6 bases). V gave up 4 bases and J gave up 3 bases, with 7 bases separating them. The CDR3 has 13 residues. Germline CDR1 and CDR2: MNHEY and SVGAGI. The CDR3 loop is CASSSDSYNEQFF. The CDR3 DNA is TGTGCCAGCAGTTCGGACAGCTACAATGAGCAGTTCTTC.

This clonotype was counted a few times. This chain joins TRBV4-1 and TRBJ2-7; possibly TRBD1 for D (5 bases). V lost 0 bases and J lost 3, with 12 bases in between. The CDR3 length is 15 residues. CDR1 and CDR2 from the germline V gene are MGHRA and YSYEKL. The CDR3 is CASSQDLETDYEQYF. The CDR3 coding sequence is TGCGCCAGCAGCCAAGATTTGGAGACAGACTACGAGCAGTACTTC.

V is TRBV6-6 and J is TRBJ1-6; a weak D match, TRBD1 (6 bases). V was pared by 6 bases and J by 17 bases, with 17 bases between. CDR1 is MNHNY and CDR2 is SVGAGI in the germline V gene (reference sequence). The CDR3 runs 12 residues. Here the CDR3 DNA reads TGTGCCAGCAGGCCACAACAGGGTGAGGTCCACTTT. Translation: CASRPQQGEVHF.

The CDR3 nucleotides are TGTGCCAGCAGCGTAGTGTATGATGGGGGCGTCACAGATACGCAGTATTTT. Translated, it gives CASSVVYDGGVTDTQYF. V is TRBV9 and J is TRBJ2-3; TRBD1 might be the D (6 bases). Germline V CDR1 and CDR2: SGDLS, YYNGEE. The CDR3 has 17 residues. The V and J ends lost 0 bases and 2 bases respectively, with 16 bases between them.

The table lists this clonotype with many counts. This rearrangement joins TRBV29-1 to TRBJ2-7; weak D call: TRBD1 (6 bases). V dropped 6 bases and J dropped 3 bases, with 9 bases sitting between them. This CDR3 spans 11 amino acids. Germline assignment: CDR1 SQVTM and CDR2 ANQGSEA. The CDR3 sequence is CSVTGNYEQYF. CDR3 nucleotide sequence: TGCAGCGTCACAGGGAACTACGAGCAGTACTTC.

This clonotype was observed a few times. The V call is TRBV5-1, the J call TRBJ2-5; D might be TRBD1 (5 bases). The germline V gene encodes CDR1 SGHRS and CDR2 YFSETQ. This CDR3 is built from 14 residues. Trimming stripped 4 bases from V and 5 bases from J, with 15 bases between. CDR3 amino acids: CASSMGQGEETQYF. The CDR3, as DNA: TGCGCCAGCAGCATGGGGCAGGGTGAGGAGACCCAGTACTTC. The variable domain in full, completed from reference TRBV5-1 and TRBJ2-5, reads KAGVTQTPRYLIKTRGQQVTLSCSPISGHRSVSWYQQTPGQGLQFLFEYFSETQRNKGNFPGRFSGRQFSNSRSEMNVSTLELGDSALYLCASSMGQGEETQYFGPGTRLLVL.

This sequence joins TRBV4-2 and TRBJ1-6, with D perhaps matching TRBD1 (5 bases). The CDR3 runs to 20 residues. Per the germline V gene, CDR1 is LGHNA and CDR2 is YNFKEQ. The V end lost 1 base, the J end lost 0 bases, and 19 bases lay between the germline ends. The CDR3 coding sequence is TGTGCCAGCAGCCAAGCACTTATGGGACCTTCGAGCTCCTATAATTCACCCCTCCACTTT. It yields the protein CASSQALMGPSSSYNSPLHF.

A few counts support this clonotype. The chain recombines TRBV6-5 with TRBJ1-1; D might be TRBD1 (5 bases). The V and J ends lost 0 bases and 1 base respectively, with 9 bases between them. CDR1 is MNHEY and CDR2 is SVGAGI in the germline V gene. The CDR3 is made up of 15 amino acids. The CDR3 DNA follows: TGTGCCAGCAGTTACTCGGCAGGGCAGAACACTGAAGCTTTCTTT. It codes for CASSYSAGQNTEAFF.

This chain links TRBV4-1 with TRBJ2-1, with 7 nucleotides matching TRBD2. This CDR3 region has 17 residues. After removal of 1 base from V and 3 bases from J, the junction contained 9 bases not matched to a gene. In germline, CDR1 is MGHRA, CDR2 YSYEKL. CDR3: CASSQGAGKAIYNEQFF. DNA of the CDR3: TGCGCCAGCAGCCAAGGAGCGGGGAAAGCTATCTACAATGAGCAGTTCTTC.

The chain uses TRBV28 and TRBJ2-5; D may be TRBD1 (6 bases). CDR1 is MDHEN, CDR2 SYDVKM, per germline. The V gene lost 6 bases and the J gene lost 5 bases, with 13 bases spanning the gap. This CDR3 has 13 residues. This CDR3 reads CASRAGTLETQYF. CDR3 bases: TGTGCCAGCAGGGCCGGGACACTCGAGACCCAGTACTTC. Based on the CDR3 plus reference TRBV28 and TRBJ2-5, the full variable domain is DVKVTQSSRYLVKRTGEKVFLECVQDMDHENMFWYRQDPGLGLRLIYFSYDVKMKEKGDIPEGYSVSREKKERFSLILESASTNQTSMYLCASRAGTLETQYFGPGTRLLVL.

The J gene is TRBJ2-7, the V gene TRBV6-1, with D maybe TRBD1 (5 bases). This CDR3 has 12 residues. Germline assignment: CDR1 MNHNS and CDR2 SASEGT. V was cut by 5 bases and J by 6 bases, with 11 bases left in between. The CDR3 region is CASSRRVSEQYF. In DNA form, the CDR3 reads TGTGCCAGCAGTCGCAGGGTGTCCGAGCAGTACTTC.

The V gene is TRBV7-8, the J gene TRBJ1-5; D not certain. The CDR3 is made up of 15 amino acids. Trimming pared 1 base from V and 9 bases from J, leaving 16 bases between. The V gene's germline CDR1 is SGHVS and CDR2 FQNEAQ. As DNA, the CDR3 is TGTGCCAGCAGCTTAGTTAGCGGGGTACTCGGGCCCCAGCATTTT. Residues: CASSLVSGVLGPQHF.

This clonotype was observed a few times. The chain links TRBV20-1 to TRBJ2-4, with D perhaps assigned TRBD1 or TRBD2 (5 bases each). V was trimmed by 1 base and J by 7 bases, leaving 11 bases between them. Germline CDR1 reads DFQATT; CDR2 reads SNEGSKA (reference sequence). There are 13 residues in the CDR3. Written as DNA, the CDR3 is TGCAGTGCTAGAGGGGCAGGGACGAACATTCAGTACTTC. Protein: CSARGAGTNIQYF.

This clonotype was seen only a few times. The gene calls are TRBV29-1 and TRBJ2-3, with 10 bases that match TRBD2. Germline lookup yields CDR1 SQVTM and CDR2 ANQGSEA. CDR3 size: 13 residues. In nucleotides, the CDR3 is TGCAACGCCGGGACTAGCGTCACAGATACGCAGTATTTT. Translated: CNAGTSVTDTQYF.

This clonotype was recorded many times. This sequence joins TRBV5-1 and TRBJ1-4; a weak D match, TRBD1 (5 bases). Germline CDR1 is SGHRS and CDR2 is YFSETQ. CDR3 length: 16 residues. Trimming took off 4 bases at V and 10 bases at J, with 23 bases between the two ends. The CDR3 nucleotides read TGCGCCAGCAGCCCACCCGGGGACCGGGGGTCAGGAAAACTGTTTTTT. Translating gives CASSPPGDRGSGKLFF.

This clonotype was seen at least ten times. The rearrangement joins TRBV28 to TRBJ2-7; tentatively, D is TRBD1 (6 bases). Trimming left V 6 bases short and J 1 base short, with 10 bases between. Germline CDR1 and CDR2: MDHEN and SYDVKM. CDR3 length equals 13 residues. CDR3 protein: CASSPGQSYEQYV. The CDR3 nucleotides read TGTGCCAGCAGCCCCGGACAGTCCTACGAGCAGTACGTC.

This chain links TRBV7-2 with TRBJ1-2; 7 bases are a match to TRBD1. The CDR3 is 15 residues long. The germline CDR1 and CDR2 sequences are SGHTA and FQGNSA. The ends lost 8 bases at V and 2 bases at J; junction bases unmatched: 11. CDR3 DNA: TGTGCCAGCGTTAGACAGGGAAGTGCGAACTATGGCTACACCTTC. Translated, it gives CASVRQGSANYGYTF. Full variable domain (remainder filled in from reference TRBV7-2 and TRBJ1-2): GAGVSQSPSNKVTEKGKDVELRCDPISGHTALYWYRQSLGQGLEFLIYFQGNSAPDKSGLPSDRFSAERTGGSVSTLTIQRTQQEDSAVYLCASVRQGSANYGYTFGSGTRLTVV.

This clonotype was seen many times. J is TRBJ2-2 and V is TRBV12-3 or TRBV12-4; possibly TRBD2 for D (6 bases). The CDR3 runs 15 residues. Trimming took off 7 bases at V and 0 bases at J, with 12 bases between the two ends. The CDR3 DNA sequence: TGTGCCAGCACCTGGGGGGACGCGAACACCGGGGAGCTGTTTTTT. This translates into CASTWGDANTGELFF.

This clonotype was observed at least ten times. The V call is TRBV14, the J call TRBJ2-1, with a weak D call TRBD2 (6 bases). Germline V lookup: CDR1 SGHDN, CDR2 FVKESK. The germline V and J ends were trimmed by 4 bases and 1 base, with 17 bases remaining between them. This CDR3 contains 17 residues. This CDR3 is CASSRGPEGMSYNEQFF. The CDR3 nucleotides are TGTGCCAGCAGCCGCGGGCCGGAGGGAATGTCCTACAATGAGCAGTTCTTC. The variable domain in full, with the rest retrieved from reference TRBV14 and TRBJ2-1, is EAGVTQFPSHSVIEKGQTVTLRCDPISGHDNLYWYRRVMGKEIKFLLHFVKESKQDESGMPNNRFLAERTGGTYSTLKVQPAELEDSGVYFCASSRGPEGMSYNEQFFGPGTRLTVL.

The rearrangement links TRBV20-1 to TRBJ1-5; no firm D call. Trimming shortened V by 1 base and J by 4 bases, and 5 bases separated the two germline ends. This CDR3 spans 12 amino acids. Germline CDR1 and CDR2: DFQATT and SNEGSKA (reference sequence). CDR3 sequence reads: CSARALNQPQHF. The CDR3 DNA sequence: TGCAGTGCTAGAGCACTAAATCAGCCCCAGCATTTT.

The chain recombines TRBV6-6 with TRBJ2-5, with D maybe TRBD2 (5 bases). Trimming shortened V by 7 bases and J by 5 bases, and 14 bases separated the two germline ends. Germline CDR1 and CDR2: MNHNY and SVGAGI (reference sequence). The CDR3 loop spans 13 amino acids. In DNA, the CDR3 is TGTGCCAGCACCTCCGTAGAGCGGGAGACCCAGTACTTC. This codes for CASTSVERETQYF.